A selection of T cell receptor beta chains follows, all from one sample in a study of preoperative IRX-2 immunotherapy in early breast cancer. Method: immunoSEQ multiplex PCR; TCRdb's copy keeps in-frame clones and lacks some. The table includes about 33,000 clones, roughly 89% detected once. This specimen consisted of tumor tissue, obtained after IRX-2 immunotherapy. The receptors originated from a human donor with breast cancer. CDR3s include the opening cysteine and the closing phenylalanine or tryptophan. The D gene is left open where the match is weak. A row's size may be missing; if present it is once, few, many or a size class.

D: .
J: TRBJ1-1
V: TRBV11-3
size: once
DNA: TGTGCCAGCAGCTTAGGTCCGGGGCGGACTGAAGCTTTCTTT
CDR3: CASSLGPGRTEAFF

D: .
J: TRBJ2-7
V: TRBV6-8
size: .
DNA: TGTGCCAGCATCCAAGGCATCTCCTACGAGCAGTACTTC
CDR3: CASIQGISYEQYF

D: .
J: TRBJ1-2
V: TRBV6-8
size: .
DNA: TGTGCCAGCAGTTACGCCGGCGGGACATCGGGGGGCAGCGGCTACACCTTC
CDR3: CASSYAGGTSGGSGYTF

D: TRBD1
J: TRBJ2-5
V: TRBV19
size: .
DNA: TGTGCCAGTAGTACAACAGGGGGAATGGGAGAGACCCAGTACTTC
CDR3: CASSTTGGMGETQYF

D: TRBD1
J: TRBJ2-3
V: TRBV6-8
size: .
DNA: TGTGCCAGCAGTTTTAGGACAGGCCATTCAAGCCCGCAGTATTTT
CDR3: CASSFRTGHSSPQYF

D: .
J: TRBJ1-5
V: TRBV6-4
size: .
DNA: TGTGCCAGCAGTTACTCCCTCCGAGGAGGGGCTTGGCCCCAGCATTTT
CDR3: CASSYSLRGGAWPQHF

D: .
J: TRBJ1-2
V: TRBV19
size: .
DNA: TGTGCCAGTAGCACTTTTTCTAACTATGGCTACACCTTC
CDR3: CASSTFSNYGYTF

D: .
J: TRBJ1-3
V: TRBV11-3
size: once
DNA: TGTGCCAGCAGCGCACGGACGGCTGGAAACACCATATATTTT
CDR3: CASSARTAGNTIYF

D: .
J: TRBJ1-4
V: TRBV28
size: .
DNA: TGTGCCAGCAGTGGTACAGAAACTAATGAAAAACTGTTTTTT
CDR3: CASSGTETNEKLFF

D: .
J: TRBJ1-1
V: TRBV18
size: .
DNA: TGTGCCAGCTCAACCGGGCAGGAGCGGAGCACTGAAGCTTTCTTT
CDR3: CASSTGQERSTEAFF

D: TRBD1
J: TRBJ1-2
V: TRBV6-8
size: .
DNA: TGTGCCATCAGCGAGGAGGACAGGGCCAAAGGCTGGGGCTACACCTTC
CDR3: CAISEEDRAKGWGYTF

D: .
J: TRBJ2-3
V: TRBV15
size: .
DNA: TGTGCCACCAGACTATTAGCGGGCACAGATACGCAGTATTTT
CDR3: CATRLLAGTDTQYF

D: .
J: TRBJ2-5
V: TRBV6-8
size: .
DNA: TGTGCCAGCAGTTACTCGGGCGGAGGGGGCCGGCGGGGCCAAGAGACCCAGTACTTC
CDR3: CASSYSGGGGRRGQETQYF

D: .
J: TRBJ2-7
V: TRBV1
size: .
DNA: TGCGCCAGCAGCCAATGGGGCGGGGGAGACTACGAGCAGTACTTC
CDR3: CASSQWGGGDYEQYF

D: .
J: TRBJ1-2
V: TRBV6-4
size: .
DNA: TGTGCCAGCAACCCACAGGGTCTCAGCGGCTACACCTTC
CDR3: CASNPQGLSGYTF

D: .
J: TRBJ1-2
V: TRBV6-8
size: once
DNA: TGTGCCAGCAGTTACTCGTACATGGCGGACTATGGCTACACCTTC
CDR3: CASSYSYMADYGYTF

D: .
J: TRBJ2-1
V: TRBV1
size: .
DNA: TGCGCCAGCAGCCCGGACTTCAGCGGGAGGGCCGGGAATGAGCAGTTCTTC
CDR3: CASSPDFSGRAGNEQFF

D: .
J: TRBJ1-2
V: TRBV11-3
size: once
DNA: TGTGCCAGCAGCTTCCCCCTCGGGGGGGGTTATGGCTACACCTTC
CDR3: CASSFPLGGGYGYTF

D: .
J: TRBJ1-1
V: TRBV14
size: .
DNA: TGTGCCAGCAGCCAAGCAACGCGTACGGGGGAAGCTTTCTTT
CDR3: CASSQATRTGEAFF

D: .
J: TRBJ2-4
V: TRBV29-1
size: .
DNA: TGCAGCGTTGTCTCGGGTCTGGCCAAAAACATTCAGTACTTC
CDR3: CSVVSGLAKNIQYF

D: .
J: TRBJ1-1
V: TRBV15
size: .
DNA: TGTGCCACCAGCAGAGATCTCCCAGACTTGAACACTGAAGCTTTCTTT
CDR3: CATSRDLPDLNTEAFF

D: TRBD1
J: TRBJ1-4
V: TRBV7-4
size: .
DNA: TGTGCCAGCAGCTTTACAGGGGTTGTTGGTGAAAAACTGTTTTTT
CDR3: CASSFTGVVGEKLFF

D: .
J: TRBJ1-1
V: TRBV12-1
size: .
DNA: TGTGCCAGCAGCCCCCAGGTTTGTAGGGGTCGCCGGTGTGGCACTGAAGCTTTCTTT
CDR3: CASSPQVCRGRRCGTEAFF

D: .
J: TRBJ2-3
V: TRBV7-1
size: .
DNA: TGTGCCAGCAGCTCGGTAGCGGAGAGCACAGATACGCAGTATTTT
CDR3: CASSSVAESTDTQYF

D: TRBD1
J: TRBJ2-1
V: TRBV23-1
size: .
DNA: TGCGCCAGCAGTCAATCAGGACAGGGCCATGAGCAGTTCTTC
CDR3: CASSQSGQGHEQFF

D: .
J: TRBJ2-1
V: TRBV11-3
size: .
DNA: TGTGCCAGCAGCTTATATTCTCCGGGCCATGAGCAGTTCTTC
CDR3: CASSLYSPGHEQFF

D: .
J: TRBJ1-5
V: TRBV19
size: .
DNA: TGTGCCAGTAGCACCCGAAGGAAGGGAAAAAATCAGCCCCAGCATTTT
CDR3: CASSTRRKGKNQPQHF

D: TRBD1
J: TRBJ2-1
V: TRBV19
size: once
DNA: TGTGCCAGTAAAATAGGGGGCGCGGACTACAATGAGCAGTTCTTC
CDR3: CASKIGGADYNEQFF

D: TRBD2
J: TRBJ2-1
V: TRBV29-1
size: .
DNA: TGCAGCGTACTTGGGCGGGAGGGCCTCTACAATGAGCAGTTCTTC
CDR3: CSVLGREGLYNEQFF

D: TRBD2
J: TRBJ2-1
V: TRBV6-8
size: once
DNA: TGTGCCAGCAGTCCCCGGACTAGCGGGGTTTGGAATGAGCAGTTCTTC
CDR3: CASSPRTSGVWNEQFF

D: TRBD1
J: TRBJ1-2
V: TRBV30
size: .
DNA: TGTGCCTGGAGTGGACAGGGTGGATATGGCTACACCTTC
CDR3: CAWSGQGGYGYTF